Shown below are 25 T cell receptor beta chains from a single sample sequenced in a study of shared clonotypes between healthy human individuals. Method: immunoSEQ multiplex PCR; TCRdb's copy keeps in-frame clones and lacks some. The table includes 100,000 or so clones, more than 65% detected once. The sample comprised memory CD8+ T cells sorted from blood. Specified subset: CD45RO+ cells pooled with CCR7-negative TemRA cells. Source of these receptors: a woman aged 25-40 years in good health.

The CDR3 DNA follows: TGTGCCACCAGCTTTTCGACAGTCCGAGGTGAAAAACTGTTTTTT. Its protein product is CATSFSTVRGEKLFF. V usage is TRBV15 and J usage is TRBJ1-4; maybe TRBD1 (5 bases). The CDR3 loop spans 15 amino acids. Per the germline V gene, CDR1 is LNHNV and CDR2 is YYDKDF (reference sequence). The V end lost 5 bases, the J end lost 7 bases, and 17 bases lay between the germline ends.

This chain connects TRBV4-1 to TRBJ2-7, with D maybe TRBD1 (6 bases). V lost 0 bases to trimming and J lost 0 bases, with 9 bases between them. Germline V gene data show CDR1 as MGHRA and CDR2 as YSYEKL. The CDR3 extends over 15 amino acids. The CDR3 reads CASSQEGDNSYEQYF. The DNA of the CDR3 is TGCGCCAGCAGCCAAGAAGGGGACAACTCCTACGAGCAGTACTTC.

J is TRBJ2-7 and V is TRBV30; D is perhaps TRBD1 (6 bases). Germline V gives CDR1 GTSNPN, CDR2 SVGIG (reference sequence). CDR3 length: 15 amino acids. The ends were cut back, 3 bases at V and 2 bases at J, with 17 bases in the middle. The CDR3 reads CAWRTGQPGAYEQYF. The CDR3 DNA follows: TGTGCCTGGAGAACCGGACAGCCCGGAGCCTACGAGCAGTACTTC.

This clone was detected many times. This chain uses TRBV6-1 with TRBJ1-4, with a possible D match to TRBD1 (5 bases). CDR3 length equals 15 residues. V shed 1 base and J shed 5 bases, with 11 bases lying between them. The germline gives CDR1 MNHNS, CDR2 SASEGT. The CDR3 is CASSEGGGSNEKLFF. In nucleotides, the CDR3 is TGTGCCAGCAGTGAAGGGGGCGGCTCGAATGAAAAACTGTTTTTT.

Remarks on this clone: Other DNA sequences in the sample encode the same CDR3. The rearrangement uses TRBV10-2 and TRBJ1-1, with a possible D match to TRBD1 (6 bases). The V end lost 4 bases, the J end lost 1 base, and 7 bases lay between the germline ends. Germline V gene lookup returns CDR1 WSHSY and CDR2 SAAADI. This CDR3 is built from 13 residues. CDR3 DNA sequence: TGCGCCAGCAGTGTGACAGGGAACACTGAAGCTTTCTTT. Amino acid sequence: CASSVTGNTEAFF.

The chain couples TRBV2 to TRBJ1-1; no definite D call. The germline CDR1 and CDR2 sequences are SNHLY and FYNNEI. CDR3 length: 15 residues. V was trimmed by 8 bases and J by 1 base, leaving 17 bases between them. The CDR3 coding sequence is TGTGCCAGCGATAATGGAGGGCACCCGAACACTGAAGCTTTCTTT. The encoded protein is CASDNGGHPNTEAFF.

This clone appeared a single time. The rearrangement joins TRBV7-9 to TRBJ1-3, with a tentative D call TRBD1 (5 bases). V was trimmed by 2 bases and J by 7 bases, leaving 18 bases between them. Per the germline V gene, CDR1 is SEHNR and CDR2 is FQNEAQ (reference sequence). This CDR3 is 16 amino acids long. The CDR3 DNA reads as TGTGCCAGCAGCTTACCACCCCTGGGGCCCGTCAACACCATATATTTT. This translates into CASSLPPLGPVNTIYF.

This clone was seen a few times. The rearrangement links TRBV4-1 to TRBJ2-3; D unclear. The germline gives CDR1 MGHRA, CDR2 YSYEKL. V gave up 4 bases and J gave up 2 bases, with 13 bases separating them. CDR3 length: 15 amino acids. CDR3 nucleotide sequence: TGCGCCAGCAGCCGAGACTCTCACCCCACAGATACGCAGTATTTT. Amino acids: CASSRDSHPTDTQYF.

This clone was recorded at least ten times. The chain recombines TRBV14 with TRBJ1-2; D unclear. CDR3 length: 13 amino acids. Trimming cost V 5 bases and J 4 bases, with 11 bases left between them. Looked up from germline, CDR1 is SGHDN and CDR2 is FVKESK. The CDR3: CASSEVGIYGYTF. CDR3 DNA: TGTGCCAGCAGCGAGGTGGGGATCTATGGCTACACCTTC.

This clone was seen a handful of times. The rearrangement links TRBV25-1 to TRBJ2-3, with 7 bases fitting TRBD2. The junction had 6 bases not matched to a gene; V was cut back by 6 bases and J by 6 bases. Looked up from germline, CDR1 is MGHDK and CDR2 is SYGVNS. The CDR3 length is 13 residues. The CDR3 nucleotides read TGTGCCAGCAGGGGGAGGGCCAAGGATACGCAGTATTTT. Its protein is CASRGRAKDTQYF.

The V and J genes are TRBV19 and TRBJ2-6, with TRBD1 matching over 12 bases. Germline V gene lookup returns CDR1 LNHDA and CDR2 SQIVND (reference sequence). Trimming cost V 6 bases and J 3 bases; bases outside gene matches: 12. This CDR3 is 19 amino acids long. The CDR3 bases are TGTGCCAGTAGGACCGCGCCGGGACAGGGGGCGGGTGGGGCCAACGTCCTGACTTTC. Protein sequence: CASRTAPGQGAGGANVLTF.

The V and J genes are TRBV18 and TRBJ1-4; D is perhaps TRBD1 (5 bases). The CDR3 is 15 residues long. With 4 bases removed from V and 5 bases from J, the gap between germline ends came to 14 bases. CDR1 and CDR2 (germline): KGHSH, LQKENI. CDR3 bases: TGTGCCAGCTCACAGCAAACAGGACTAAATGAAAAACTGTTTTTT. It yields the protein CASSQQTGLNEKLFF.

This clone was detected ten times or more. The chain links TRBV7-2 to TRBJ1-5; 7 bases are a match to TRBD1. CDR1 is SGHTA and CDR2 is FQGNSA in the germline V gene. V gave up 4 bases and J gave up 2 bases; unmatched junction bases: 5. CDR3 length: 15 amino acids. The CDR3: CASSSTGSGNQPQHF. The CDR3 bases are TGTGCCAGCAGCTCGACAGGGTCAGGCAATCAGCCCCAGCATTTT.

The rearrangement joins TRBV14 to TRBJ2-1, with 15 bases identical to TRBD2. The CDR3 is 16 residues long. V was pared by 4 bases and J by 11 bases, with 9 bases of the junction left unmatched. Germline CDR1 and CDR2: SGHDN and FVKESK. The CDR3 is CASSRGLAGGENKQFF. DNA for the CDR3: TGTGCCAGCAGCCGAGGACTAGCGGGGGGGGAGAATAAGCAGTTCTTC.

This sequence joins TRBV7-9 and TRBJ1-2; D unresolved. Germline V gene sequence: CDR1 SEHNR, CDR2 FQNEAQ (reference sequence). The CDR3 loop spans 15 amino acids. Trimming pared 3 bases from V and 0 bases from J, leaving 11 bases between. The CDR3 region has the DNA TGTGCCAGCAGCTTTTCAAGGAATTCTAACTATGGCTACACCTTC. It specifies CASSFSRNSNYGYTF.

A single count supports this clone. The chain links TRBV28 to TRBJ1-1; weak D call: TRBD1 (5 bases). The CDR3 consists of 15 residues. Germline V gene sequence: CDR1 MDHEN, CDR2 SYDVKM. V lost 3 bases, J lost 6 bases, and 17 bases lay in between. The CDR3 DNA reads TGTGCCAGCAGTTTTCCTGGGCCCTTGGGGGCTGAAGCTTTCTTT. It specifies CASSFPGPLGAEAFF.

The gene calls are TRBV25-1 and TRBJ1-1, with D possibly matching TRBD1 (6 bases). Germline lookup yields CDR1 MGHDK and CDR2 SYGVNS. The CDR3 has 13 residues. Trimming removed 2 bases at V and 12 bases at J, with 16 bases between. The CDR3: CASSEGEAGATFF. The CDR3 nucleotides read TGTGCCAGCAGTGAAGGGGAGGCAGGGGCAACTTTCTTT.

The chain recombines TRBV5-1 with TRBJ2-7, with 12 nucleotides matching TRBD2. This CDR3 contains 17 residues. CDR1 and CDR2 (germline): SGHRS, YFSETQ. V was pared by 2 bases and J by 1 base, with 7 bases of the junction left unmatched. In DNA, the CDR3 is TGCGCCAGCAGCTTTCCCACTAGCGGGAGGATATCCTACGAGCAGTACTTC. It codes for CASSFPTSGRISYEQYF.

This clone was detected only once. The chain combines TRBV25-1 with TRBJ2-7; D uncertain. CDR3 length: 12 amino acids. Germline V gene lookup returns CDR1 MGHDK and CDR2 SYGVNS. V was clipped by 7 bases and J by 0 bases, with 7 bases between them. In DNA form, the CDR3 reads TGTGCCAGCACTTCTAGCTCCTACGAGCAGTACTTC. Encoded protein: CASTSSSYEQYF.

The CDR3 reads CASSIRGDEQYF. In DNA form, the CDR3 reads TGTGCCAGTAGTATACGGGGGGACGAGCAGTACTTC. The rearrangement joins TRBV19 to TRBJ2-7; 7 nucleotides agree with TRBD2. V shed 2 bases and J 5 bases; nucleotides not matched to a gene: 0. This CDR3 has 12 amino acids. CDR1 and CDR2 (germline): LNHDA, SQIVND (reference sequence).

The chain employs TRBV15 and TRBJ2-1; no reliable D call. Germline V gives CDR1 LNHNV, CDR2 YYDKDF (reference sequence). Trimming took off 0 bases at V and 4 bases at J, with 16 bases between the two ends. The CDR3 runs to 17 residues. DNA for the CDR3: TGTGCCACCAGCAGAGAATTTGGGCAGACTCATTACAATGAGCAGTTCTTC. Residues: CATSREFGQTHYNEQFF.

CDR3 sequence reads: CASSLAHSSEVSYEQYF. CDR3 nucleotides: TGTGCCAGCAGCTTAGCGCACTCTAGCGAAGTATCCTACGAGCAGTACTTC. The gene calls are TRBV7-9 and TRBJ2-7; TRBD2 is a possible D gene (6 bases). CDR3 size: 17 residues. CDR1 is SEHNR, CDR2 FQNEAQ, per germline (reference sequence). Trimming pared 0 bases from V and 1 base from J, leaving 16 bases between.

CDR3 region: CASTLTGTPGEQFF. The CDR3 DNA reads as TGTGCCAGCACCCTTACGGGGACCCCGGGTGAGCAGTTCTTC. The chain is built from TRBV27 and TRBJ2-1; D might be TRBD1 or TRBD2, each matching 5 bases. The CDR3 runs 14 residues. The V gene's germline CDR1 is MNHEY and CDR2 SMNVEV (reference sequence). V was trimmed by 7 bases and J by 9 bases, leaving 19 bases between them.

There are a few counts of this clone. The V gene is TRBV7-2, the J gene TRBJ2-4; 10 positions agree with TRBD1. CDR1 is SGHTA and CDR2 is FQGNSA in the germline V gene. With 9 bases clipped from V and 8 bases from J, the junction kept 10 bases outside the gene matches. This CDR3 region has 14 residues. The CDR3 is CASQDRGHFDIQYF. The DNA of the CDR3 is TGTGCCAGTCAAGACAGGGGGCATTTTGACATTCAGTACTTC.

The chain uses TRBV27 and TRBJ2-5; TRBD1 aligns across 7 bases. V dropped 5 bases and J dropped 7; count of bases not matched to a gene: 4. CDR3 length equals 12 residues. The germline gives CDR1 MNHEY, CDR2 SMNVEV (reference sequence). CDR3 DNA sequence: TGTGCCAGCAGTAAGGACAGGCGGACCCAGTACTTC. The encoded protein is CASSKDRRTQYF.